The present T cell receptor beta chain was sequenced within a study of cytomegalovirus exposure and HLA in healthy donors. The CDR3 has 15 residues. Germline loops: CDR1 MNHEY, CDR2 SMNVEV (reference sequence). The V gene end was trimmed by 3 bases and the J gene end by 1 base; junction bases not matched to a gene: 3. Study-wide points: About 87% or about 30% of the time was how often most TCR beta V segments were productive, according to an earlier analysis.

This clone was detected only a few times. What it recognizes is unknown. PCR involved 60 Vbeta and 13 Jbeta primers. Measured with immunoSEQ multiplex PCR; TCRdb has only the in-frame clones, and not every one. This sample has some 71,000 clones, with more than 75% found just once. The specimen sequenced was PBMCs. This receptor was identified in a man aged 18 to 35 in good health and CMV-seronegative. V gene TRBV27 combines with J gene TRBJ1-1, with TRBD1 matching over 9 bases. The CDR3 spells CASSLGDRANTEAFF. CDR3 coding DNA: TGTGCCAGCAGTTTGGGGGACAGGGCGAACACTGAAGCTTTCTTT.